This TCR beta chain was retrieved from a study of blood T cells in healthy people across ages. Findings of the study overall: Age showed a roughly linear inverse relationship with TCR beta diversity per million T cells. The study regarded diversity estimates from one million T cells as underestimates.

Isolation recovered at least 7 million PBMCs from every sample. Primed by a sample-barcoded 5' primer and a J-beta primer mix, a second PCR proceeded for 7 to 11 cycles. Each CDR3 protein gets one entry after TCRdb re-called the 5' RACE reads with MiXCR. The repertoire has over 950,000 distinct CDR3 sequences, roughly 51% of them found once; the top ten carry around a fifth. This clonotype was recorded only once. The antigen remains unidentified. CDR3 size: 15 residues. The ends lost 4 bases at V and 5 bases at J; junction bases unmatched: 5. Germline lookup yields CDR1 KGHDR and CDR2 SFDVKD. This TCR was sampled from a woman in her sixties in good health. The J gene is TRBJ2-5, the V gene TRBV24-1, with 11 bases aligning to TRBD1. The sequenced sample consisted of blood. The CDR3 protein is CATSDRDRGSETQYF. Here the CDR3 DNA reads TGTGCCACCAGTGACCGGGACAGGGGGTCGGAGACCCAGTACTTC.